The present TCR beta chain was sequenced within a study of T cell repertoires in cytomegalovirus infection. Study-wide points: Within the response measured ex vivo, HLA-C-restricted CMV-specific TCR beta clonotypes were dominant.

TCRdb reprocessed the reads via MiXCR and lists one record per CDR3 protein. The sample has more than 150,000 distinct CDR3 sequences, about 21% seen once. Per the germline V gene, CDR1 is ENHRY and CDR2 is SYGVKD. The length of the CDR3 is 14 residues. After removal of 7 bases from V and 6 bases from J, the junction contained 9 bases not matched to a gene. This clonotype showed up just a few times. The target antigen is unknown. The TCR was taken from a human donor in good health (CMV status not recorded). Some clones in this sample may be carry-over from other donors' samples. This chain joins TRBV10-3 and TRBJ1-1; 9 positions agree with TRBD1. Sample: PBMCs. CDR3 DNA sequence: TGTGCCATCACTCCGGGACAGGGAGGGTCTGAAGCTTTCTTT. It encodes CAITPGQGGSEAFF.